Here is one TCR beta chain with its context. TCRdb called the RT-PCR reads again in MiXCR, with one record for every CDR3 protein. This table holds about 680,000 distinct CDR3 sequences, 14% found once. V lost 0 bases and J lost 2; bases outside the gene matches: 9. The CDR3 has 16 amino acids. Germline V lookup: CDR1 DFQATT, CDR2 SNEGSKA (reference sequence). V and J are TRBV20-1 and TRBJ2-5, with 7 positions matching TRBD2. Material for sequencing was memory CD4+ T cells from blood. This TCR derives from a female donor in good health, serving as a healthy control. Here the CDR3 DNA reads TGCAGTGCTAGAGATCGGGTTAGCGGGCTTCAAGAGACCCAGTACTTC. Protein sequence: CSARDRVSGLQETQYF.